This entry features one T cell receptor (beta chain) sequence. Its antigen is currently unknown. This sample was taken from a study of Ad26.COV2.S vaccination and SARS-CoV-2 variants. Study-wide context: Recipients of Ad26.COV2.S got it intramuscularly, once or twice 56 days apart.

The protocol was immunoSEQ multiplex PCR, while the TCRdb copy is restricted to in-frame clones and leaves out a portion. The repertoire consists of some 350,000 clones, with approximately 84% occurring once and the leading ten covering approximately 3.5%. This CDR3 spans 14 amino acids. Germline V gives CDR1 SGHKS, CDR2 YYEKEE (reference sequence). V was clipped by 4 bases and J by 1 base, with 9 bases between them. Findings of the study overall: Spike-specific CD8+ and CD4+ T cell responses reportedly showed substantial breadth after vaccination. Vaccine and placebo groups showed comparable non-spike TCR breadth.

Noted treatment: 19 received Ad26.COV2.S at low or high dose, single or two shots; a few received placebo; per-sample allocation not given. Collection of the samples took place on day 63 after the first injection of vaccine or placebo. The chain joins TRBV5-5 to TRBJ1-5; D is unclear. The sequence came from a person between 18 and 65 years old who received the Ad26.COV2.S COVID-19 vaccine or a placebo. The sample was peripheral blood, taken in a trial of Ad26.COV2.S vaccine versus placebo. As DNA, the CDR3 is TGTGCCAGCAGCGCTCTAGTAAGCAATCAGCCCCAGCATTTT. This translates into CASSALVSNQPQHF.